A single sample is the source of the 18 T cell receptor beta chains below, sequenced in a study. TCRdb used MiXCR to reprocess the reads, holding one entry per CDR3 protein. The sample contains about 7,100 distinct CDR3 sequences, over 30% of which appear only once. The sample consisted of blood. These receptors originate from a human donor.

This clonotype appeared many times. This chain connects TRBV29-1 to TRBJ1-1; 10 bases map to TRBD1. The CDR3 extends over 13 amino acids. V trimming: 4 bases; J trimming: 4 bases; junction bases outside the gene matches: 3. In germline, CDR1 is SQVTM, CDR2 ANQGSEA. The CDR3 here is CSVVGQGSTEAFF. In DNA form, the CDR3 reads TGCAGCGTTGTGGGACAGGGGTCCACTGAAGCTTTCTTT.

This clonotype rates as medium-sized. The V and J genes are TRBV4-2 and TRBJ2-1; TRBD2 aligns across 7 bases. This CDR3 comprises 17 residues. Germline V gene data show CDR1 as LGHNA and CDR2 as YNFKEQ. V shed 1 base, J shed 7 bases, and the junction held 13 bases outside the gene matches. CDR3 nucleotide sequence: TGTGCCAGCAGCCAAGGGCTTCAGTTGCGGGAGAGGAATGAGCAGTTCTTC. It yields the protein CASSQGLQLRERNEQFF.

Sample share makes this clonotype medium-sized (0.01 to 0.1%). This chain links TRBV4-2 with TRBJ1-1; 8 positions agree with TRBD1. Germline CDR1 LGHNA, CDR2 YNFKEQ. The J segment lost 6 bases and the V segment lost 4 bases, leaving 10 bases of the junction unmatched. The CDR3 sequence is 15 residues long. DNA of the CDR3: TGTGCCAGCAGCCCAATGAGCAGGGGGCAATCTGAAGCTTTCTTT. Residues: CASSPMSRGQSEAFF.

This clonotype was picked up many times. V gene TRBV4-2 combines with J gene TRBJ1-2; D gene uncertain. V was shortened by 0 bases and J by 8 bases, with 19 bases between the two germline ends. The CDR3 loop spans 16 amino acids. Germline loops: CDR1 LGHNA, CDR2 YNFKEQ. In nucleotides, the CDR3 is TGTGCCAGCAGCCAAGATCCCTCCTCCCCAGGCAGGGGCTACACCTTC. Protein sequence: CASSQDPSSPGRGYTF.

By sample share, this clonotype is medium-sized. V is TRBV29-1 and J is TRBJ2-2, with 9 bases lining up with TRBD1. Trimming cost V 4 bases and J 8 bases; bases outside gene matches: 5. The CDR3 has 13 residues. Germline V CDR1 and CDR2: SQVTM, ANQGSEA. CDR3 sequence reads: CSVGDREAGELFF. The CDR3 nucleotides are TGCAGCGTTGGGGACAGGGAGGCAGGGGAGCTGTTTTTT.

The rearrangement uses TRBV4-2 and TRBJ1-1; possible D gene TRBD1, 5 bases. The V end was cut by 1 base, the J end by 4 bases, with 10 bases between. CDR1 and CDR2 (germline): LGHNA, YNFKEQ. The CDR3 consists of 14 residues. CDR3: CASSQASGTTEAFF. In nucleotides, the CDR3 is TGTGCCAGCAGCCAAGCTAGCGGGACCACTGAAGCTTTCTTT.

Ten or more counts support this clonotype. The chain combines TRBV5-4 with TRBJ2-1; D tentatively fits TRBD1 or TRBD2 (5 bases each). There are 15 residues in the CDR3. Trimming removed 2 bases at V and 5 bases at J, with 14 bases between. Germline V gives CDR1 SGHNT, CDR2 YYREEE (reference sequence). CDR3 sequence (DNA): TGTGCCAGCAGCTTTTCAGGGAGTTCCCACAATGAGCAGTTCTTC. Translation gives CASSFSGSSHNEQFF.

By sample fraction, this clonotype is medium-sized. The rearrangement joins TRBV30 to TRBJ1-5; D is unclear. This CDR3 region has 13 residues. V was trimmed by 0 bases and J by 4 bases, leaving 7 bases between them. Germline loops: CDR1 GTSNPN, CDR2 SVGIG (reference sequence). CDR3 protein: CAWSVEWNQPQHF. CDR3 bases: TGTGCCTGGAGTGTGGAGTGGAATCAGCCCCAGCATTTT.

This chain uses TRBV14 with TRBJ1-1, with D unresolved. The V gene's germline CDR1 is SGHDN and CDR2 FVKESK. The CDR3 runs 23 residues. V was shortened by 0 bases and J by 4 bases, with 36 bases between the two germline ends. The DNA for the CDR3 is TGTGCCAGCAGCCAAGAGGGATGGCCTCTTAGAACCCTACGAGCAGTAGCGGGCACTGAAGCTTTCTTT. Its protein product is CASSQEGWPLRTLRAVAGTEAFF.

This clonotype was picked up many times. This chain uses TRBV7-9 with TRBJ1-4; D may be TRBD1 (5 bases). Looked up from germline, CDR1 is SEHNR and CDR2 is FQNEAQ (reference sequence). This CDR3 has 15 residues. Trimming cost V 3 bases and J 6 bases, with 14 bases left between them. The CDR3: CASSLGGGKDEKLFF. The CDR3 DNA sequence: TGTGCCAGCAGCTTGGGGGGGGGAAAAGATGAAAAACTGTTTTTT.

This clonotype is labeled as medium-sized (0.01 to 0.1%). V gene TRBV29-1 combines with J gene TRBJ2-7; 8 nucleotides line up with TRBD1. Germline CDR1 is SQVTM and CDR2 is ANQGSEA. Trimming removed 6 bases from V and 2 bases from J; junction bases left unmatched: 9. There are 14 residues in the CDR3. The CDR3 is CSVFSGTGPYEQYF. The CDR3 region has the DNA TGCAGCGTCTTCTCTGGGACAGGACCCTACGAGCAGTACTTC.

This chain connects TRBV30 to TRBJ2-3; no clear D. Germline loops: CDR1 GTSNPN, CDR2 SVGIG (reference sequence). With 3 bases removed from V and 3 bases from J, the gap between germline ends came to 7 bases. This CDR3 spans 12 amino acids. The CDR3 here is CAWRAETDTQYF. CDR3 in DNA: TGTGCCTGGAGGGCGGAGACAGATACGCAGTATTTT.

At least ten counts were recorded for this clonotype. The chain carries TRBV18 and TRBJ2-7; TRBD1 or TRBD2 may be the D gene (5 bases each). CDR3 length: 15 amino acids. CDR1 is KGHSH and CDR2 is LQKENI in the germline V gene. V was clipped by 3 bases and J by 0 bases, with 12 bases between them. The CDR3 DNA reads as TGTGCCAGCTCACCTGGGGACCGCGGCTCCTACGAGCAGTACTTC. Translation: CASSPGDRGSYEQYF.

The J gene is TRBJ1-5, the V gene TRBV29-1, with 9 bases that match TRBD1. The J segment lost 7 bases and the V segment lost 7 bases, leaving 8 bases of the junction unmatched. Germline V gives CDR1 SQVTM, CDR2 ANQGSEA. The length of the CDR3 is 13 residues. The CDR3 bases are TGCAGCGGGGGGACAGGGTCGGGGCAGCCCCAGCATTTT. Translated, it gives CSGGTGSGQPQHF.

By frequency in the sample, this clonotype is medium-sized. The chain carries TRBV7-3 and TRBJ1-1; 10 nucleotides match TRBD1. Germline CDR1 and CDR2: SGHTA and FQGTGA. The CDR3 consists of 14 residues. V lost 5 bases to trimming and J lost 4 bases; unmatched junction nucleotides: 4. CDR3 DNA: TGTGCCAGCAGCCCGGGACAGGGGAGCACTGAAGCTTTCTTT. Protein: CASSPGQGSTEAFF.

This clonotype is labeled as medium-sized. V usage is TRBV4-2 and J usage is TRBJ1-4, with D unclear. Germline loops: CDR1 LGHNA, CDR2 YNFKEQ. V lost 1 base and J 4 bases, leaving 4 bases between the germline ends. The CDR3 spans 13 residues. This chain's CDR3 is CASSQGINEKLFF. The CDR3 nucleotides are TGTGCCAGCAGCCAAGGCATTAATGAAAAACTGTTTTTT.

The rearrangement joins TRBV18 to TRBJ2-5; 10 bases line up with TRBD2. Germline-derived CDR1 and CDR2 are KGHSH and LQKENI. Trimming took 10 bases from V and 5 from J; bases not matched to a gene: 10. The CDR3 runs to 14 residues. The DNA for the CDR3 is TGTGCCATGGAGGGAGCGGGAGGGTTTGAGACCCAGTACTTC. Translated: CAMEGAGGFETQYF.

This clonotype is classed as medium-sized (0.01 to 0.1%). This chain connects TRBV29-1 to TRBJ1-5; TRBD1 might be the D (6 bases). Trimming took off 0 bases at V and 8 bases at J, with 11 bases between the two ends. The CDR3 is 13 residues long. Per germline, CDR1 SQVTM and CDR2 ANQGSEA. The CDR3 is CSVEDSRGEPQHF. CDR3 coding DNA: TGCAGCGTTGAAGATAGCAGGGGCGAGCCCCAGCATTTT.